These T cell receptor beta chains were read from a single sample in a study of T-cell reconstitution after alpha-beta-depleted transplantation in children. MiXCR, run by TCRdb on the PCR reads, gives a single entry per CDR3 protein. The sample has some 190,000 distinct CDR3 sequences; over 8.5% are singletons. Sample: PBMCs, taken before TCRalphabeta/CD19-depleted stem cell transplant. These TCRs come from a boy between 2 and 10 years old with acute myeloid leukemia, due to receive a stem cell transplant. The CDR3 runs from the conserved cysteine through the conserved F or W. The D gene is left open where the match is weak. Sizes are listed as once, few or many counts, or a class when the clone is expanded.

D gene: .
J gene: TRBJ2-5
clone size: many
CDR3 length: 13
V gene: TRBV20-1
CDR3 protein: CSATYMDSSIQYF
CDR3 DNA: TGCAGTGCTACCTACATGGACAGTTCTATCCAGTACTTC

D gene: .
J gene: TRBJ2-5
clone size: many
CDR3 length: 14
V gene: TRBV7-9
CDR3 protein: CAWESEVYQETQYF
CDR3 DNA: TGTGCCTGGGAGTCCGAAGTGTACCAAGAGACCCAGTACTTC

D gene: .
J gene: TRBJ2-7
clone size: many
CDR3 length: 13
V gene: TRBV24-1
CDR3 protein: CATSVGRGNEQYF
CDR3 DNA: TGTGCCACCAGTGTCGGCAGGGGCAACGAGCAGTACTTC

D gene: .
J gene: TRBJ1-2
clone size: many
CDR3 length: 19
V gene: TRBV19
CDR3 protein: CASSIVPNLGLAAYYGYTF
CDR3 DNA: TGTGCCAGTAGTATAGTACCCAATCTAGGCCTGGCGGCCTACTATGGCTACACCTTC

D gene: TRBD1
J gene: TRBJ2-5
clone size: few
CDR3 length: 16
V gene: TRBV7-2
CDR3 protein: CASSPHSTGVQETQYF
CDR3 DNA: TGTGCCAGCAGCCCCCATTCGACAGGGGTACAAGAGACCCAGTACTTC

D gene: .
J gene: TRBJ2-7
clone size: many
CDR3 length: 13
V gene: TRBV3-1
CDR3 protein: CASSQEAAYEQYF
CDR3 DNA: TGTGCCAGCAGCCAAGAAGCAGCCTACGAGCAGTACTTC

D gene: .
J gene: TRBJ1-1
clone size: many
CDR3 length: 15
V gene: TRBV5-1
CDR3 protein: CASSLLAEMSTEAFF
CDR3 DNA: TGCGCCAGCAGCTTATTGGCCGAGATGAGCACTGAAGCTTTCTTT

D gene: .
J gene: TRBJ2-3
clone size: many
CDR3 length: 14
V gene: TRBV20-1
CDR3 protein: CSAARLSSTDTQYF
CDR3 DNA: TGCAGTGCCGCCAGACTCTCTAGCACAGATACGCAGTATTTT

D gene: .
J gene: TRBJ1-1
clone size: many
CDR3 length: 14
V gene: TRBV11-2
CDR3 protein: CASSQDGMNTEAFF
CDR3 DNA: TGTGCCAGCAGCCAGGACGGCATGAACACTGAAGCTTTCTTT

D gene: .
J gene: TRBJ2-3
clone size: many
CDR3 length: 15
V gene: TRBV5-1
CDR3 protein: CASSITGLVGDTQYF
CDR3 DNA: TGCGCCAGCAGCATCACGGGACTTGTGGGAGATACGCAGTATTTT

D gene: .
J gene: TRBJ2-7
clone size: many
CDR3 length: 13
V gene: TRBV20-1
CDR3 protein: CSARDSGHHEQYF
CDR3 DNA: TGCAGTGCTAGAGATTCTGGCCACCACGAGCAGTACTTC